The 23 T cell receptor beta chains below come from one sample, sequenced in a study of T cells after yellow fever vaccination. TCRdb re-analysed the 5' RACE reads in MiXCR, keeping a single row per CDR3 protein. The sample yields 450,000 to 550,000 distinct CDR3 sequences, around a fifth seen once. The starting material was PBMCs, obtained about 20 days after the first yellow fever vaccination. The receptors here all came from a man younger than 35 who received the YFV17D yellow fever vaccine.

In its sample, this clonotype was seen many times. This chain joins TRBV5-1 and TRBJ2-3; D remains ambiguous. This CDR3 is 16 amino acids long. V gave up 0 bases and J gave up 1 base, with 12 bases separating them. Germline V lookup: CDR1 SGHRS, CDR2 YFSETQ. CDR3 amino acids: CASSLALLSGTDTQYF. For the CDR3, the DNA is TGCGCCAGCAGCTTGGCCCTTCTATCGGGCACAGATACGCAGTATTTT.

This chain joins TRBV18 and TRBJ1-5; D call uncertain. This CDR3 spans 13 amino acids. Trimming left V 2 bases short and J 4 bases short, with 6 bases between. Per germline, CDR1 KGHSH and CDR2 LQKENI. DNA for the CDR3: TGTGCCAGCTCACCATTGAGGAATCAGCCCCAGCATTTT. As protein: CASSPLRNQPQHF.

A few counts support this clonotype. The rearrangement links TRBV7-2 to TRBJ2-4, with TRBD1 identical over 9 bases. CDR3 length: 17 residues. The V gene end was trimmed by 0 bases and the J gene end by 2 bases; junction bases not matched to a gene: 5. CDR1 and CDR2 from the germline V gene are SGHTA and FQGNSA. The CDR3 DNA reads TGTGCCAGCAGCTTAGCGCAGGGACAGGGCCCCAAAAACATTCAGTACTTC. It specifies CASSLAQGQGPKNIQYF.

In DNA, the CDR3 is TGTGCCAGCAGCTTAAATCTCGGAGATACGCAGTATTTT. Its translation is CASSLNLGDTQYF. The chain joins TRBV7-3 to TRBJ2-3; D is uncertain. The CDR3 is made up of 13 amino acids. The germline V and J ends were trimmed by 1 base and 5 bases, with 7 bases remaining between them. Germline loops: CDR1 SGHTA, CDR2 FQGTGA.

This clonotype was picked up a small number of times. This chain uses TRBV6-1 with TRBJ2-1; 8 bases align to TRBD1. Trimming removed 6 bases from V and 6 bases from J; junction bases left unmatched: 10. The CDR3 contains 15 residues. Per germline, CDR1 MNHNS and CDR2 SASEGT. The CDR3 here is CASSHWGQVSNEQFF. CDR3 nucleotides: TGTGCCAGCAGCCATTGGGGACAGGTGTCCAATGAGCAGTTCTTC.

Many counts were recorded for this clonotype. The rearrangement uses TRBV7-9 and TRBJ1-1; no clear D. The V end was cut by 5 bases, the J end by 10 bases, with 14 bases between. The CDR3 runs to 12 residues. Germline loops: CDR1 SEHNR, CDR2 FQNEAQ (reference sequence). CDR3 amino acids: CASSPGSLGAFF. The CDR3 DNA reads as TGTGCCAGCAGCCCAGGAAGCTTGGGAGCTTTCTTT.

This clonotype has only a few counts. V and J are TRBV5-1 and TRBJ2-7; a weak D match, TRBD1 (7 bases). Trimming left V 4 bases short and J 2 bases short, with 10 bases between. The CDR3 runs to 13 residues. Germline V gene lookup returns CDR1 SGHRS and CDR2 YFSETQ. The CDR3 region is CASSAGQTYEQYF. In nucleotides, the CDR3 is TGCGCCAGCAGCGCGGGACAGACCTACGAGCAGTACTTC.

The chain recombines TRBV4-1 with TRBJ2-3, with 8 bases fitting TRBD2. V dropped 2 bases and J dropped 2; count of bases not matched to a gene: 6. The CDR3 loop spans 16 amino acids. Germline V gives CDR1 MGHRA, CDR2 YSYEKL. In DNA form, the CDR3 reads TGCGCCAGCAGCCAAATTCGGGGGGGGTCCACAGATACGCAGTATTTT. Translation: CASSQIRGGSTDTQYF.

The J gene is TRBJ2-5, the V gene TRBV4-1; TRBD2 agrees at 9 bases. Germline V gives CDR1 MGHRA, CDR2 YSYEKL. Trimming cost V 0 bases and J 5 bases; bases outside gene matches: 10. The CDR3 is made up of 17 amino acids. The CDR3 loop is CASSQDMAGGPWETQYF. In DNA, the CDR3 is TGCGCCAGCAGCCAAGATATGGCGGGGGGGCCCTGGGAGACCCAGTACTTC.

This clonotype came up many times. This chain uses TRBV27 with TRBJ2-5; possibly TRBD1 for D (6 bases). From germline, CDR1 is MNHEY and CDR2 SMNVEV (reference sequence). CDR3 length equals 14 residues. Trimming took off 3 bases at V and 5 bases at J, with 13 bases between the two ends. CDR3 in amino acids: CASSFRQGRETQYF. DNA for the CDR3: TGTGCCAGCAGTTTTAGGCAGGGGCGGGAGACCCAGTACTTC.

This clonotype turned up a few times. The CDR3 nucleotides read TGTGCCAGCAGTTTATATATCCAGGAGGGTGAGCAGTTCTTC. Encoded protein: CASSLYIQEGEQFF. The chain couples TRBV12-3 or TRBV12-4 to TRBJ2-1, with D perhaps matching TRBD2 (6 bases). V lost 2 bases, J lost 9 bases, and 14 bases lay in between. The CDR3 loop spans 14 amino acids.

Only a few counts were recorded for this clonotype. The gene calls are TRBV3-1 and TRBJ1-1; D is possibly TRBD1 (5 bases). Germline values: CDR1 LGHDT, CDR2 YNNKEL (reference sequence). Trimming cost V 3 bases and J 4 bases, with 15 bases left between them. The CDR3 runs to 15 residues. CDR3 loop: CASSQSGQGGTEAFF. CDR3 coding DNA: TGTGCCAGCAGCCAGTCAGGGCAAGGTGGCACTGAAGCTTTCTTT. Complete variable domain (other parts from reference TRBV3-1 and TRBJ1-1): DTAVSQTPKYLVTQMGNDKSIKCEQNLGHDTMYWYKQDSKKFLKIMFSYNNKELIINETVPNRFSPKSPDKAHLNLHINSLELGDSAVYFCASSQSGQGGTEAFFGQGTRLTVV.

V is TRBV24-1 and J is TRBJ1-2; no definite D call. The CDR3 has 13 residues. CDR1 and CDR2 from the germline V gene are KGHDR and SFDVKD. Trimming left V 4 bases short and J 6 bases short, with 11 bases between. The CDR3 coding sequence is TGTGCCACCAGTGACCGCAGGACCAATGGCTACACCTTC. Amino acids: CATSDRRTNGYTF.

The chain employs TRBV4-1 and TRBJ2-7; TRBD2 matches 9 bases. The CDR3 length is 15 residues. The trim removed 0 bases at V and 6 bases at J, leaving 6 bases unmatched. Germline CDR1 is MGHRA and CDR2 is YSYEKL. DNA for the CDR3: TGCGCCAGCAGCCAAGAAGATAGCGGGGGTCGCGAGCAGTACTTC. Protein product: CASSQEDSGGREQYF.

This clonotype appeared a few times. The chain employs TRBV2 and TRBJ2-2; no firm D call. Trimming left V 4 bases short and J 3 bases short, with 12 bases between. Germline V gives CDR1 SNHLY, CDR2 FYNNEI. The CDR3 contains 15 residues. DNA of the CDR3: TGTGCCAGCAGTGTGGAGATTAGATACACCGGGGAGCTGTTTTTT. Translated, it gives CASSVEIRYTGELFF.

For the CDR3, the DNA is TGTGCCAGCAGTTTCACTCCTCGAAGTGGGATAAATGAGCAGTTCTTC. Its protein product is CASSFTPRSGINEQFF. V gene TRBV27 combines with J gene TRBJ2-1, with D hard to call. This CDR3 region has 16 residues. CDR1 and CDR2 from the germline V gene are MNHEY and SMNVEV (reference sequence). The V gene lost 3 bases and the J gene lost 7 bases, with 19 bases spanning the gap.

This chain's CDR3 is CASSQGIGQGAPEQFF. In nucleotides, the CDR3 is TGCGCCAGCAGCCAAGGCATCGGACAGGGGGCGCCTGAGCAGTTCTTC. V is TRBV4-1 and J is TRBJ2-1; TRBD1 matches at 11 bases. The CDR3 loop spans 16 amino acids. J gave up 9 bases and V 1 base, and 8 bases lay outside the gene matches. Germline lookup yields CDR1 MGHRA and CDR2 YSYEKL.

This clonotype was seen a few times. V usage is TRBV7-3 and J usage is TRBJ2-3, with 9 bases aligning to TRBD2. In germline, CDR1 is SGHTA, CDR2 FQGTGA. The V and J ends lost 5 bases and 2 bases, in that order; junction bases with no gene match: 14. This CDR3 is built from 18 residues. CDR3 nucleotides: TGTGCCAGCAGCAATACTCGTAGCGGGGGCCTACTCACAGATACGCAGTATTTT. Translated, it gives CASSNTRSGGLLTDTQYF.

A few counts support this clonotype. V gene TRBV27 combines with J gene TRBJ2-7; no clear D. Germline V gene sequence: CDR1 MNHEY, CDR2 SMNVEV (reference sequence). This CDR3 is 12 amino acids long. With 3 bases removed from V and 5 bases from J, the gap between germline ends came to 8 bases. The CDR3 loop reads CASSFSGNEQYF. The CDR3 region has the DNA TGTGCCAGCAGTTTTAGTGGTAACGAGCAGTACTTC.

This clonotype was picked up a small number of times. The chain couples TRBV12-3 or TRBV12-4 to TRBJ2-3, with D perhaps assigned TRBD1 or TRBD2 (6 bases each). The CDR3 spans 16 residues. V was clipped by 2 bases and J by 0 bases, with 12 bases between them. The CDR3 region is CASSLIPGASTDTQYF. The CDR3 DNA sequence: TGTGCCAGCAGTTTAATCCCGGGGGCTAGCACAGATACGCAGTATTTT.

The chain recombines TRBV7-2 with TRBJ2-1; 8 nucleotides agree with TRBD1. The germline V gene has CDR1 SGHTA and CDR2 FQGNSA. CDR3 size: 15 residues. J was trimmed by 5 bases and V by 5 bases; bases with no gene match: 8. Here the CDR3 reads CASSPVWTGNNEQFF. The CDR3 nucleotides are TGTGCCAGCAGCCCCGTCTGGACAGGGAACAATGAGCAGTTCTTC.

The chain is built from TRBV4-2 and TRBJ2-6; D uncertain. CDR3 size: 17 residues. Trimming took off 0 bases at V and 1 base at J, with 10 bases between the two ends. Germline assignment: CDR1 LGHNA and CDR2 YNFKEQ. The CDR3 loop reads CASSQESWSSGANVLTF. CDR3 coding DNA: TGTGCCAGCAGCCAAGAGAGTTGGAGTTCTGGGGCCAACGTCCTGACTTTC.

The sample holds a few counts of this clonotype. The chain carries TRBV5-4 and TRBJ2-3, with 7 bases fitting TRBD2. Trimming cost V 3 bases and J 0 bases; bases outside gene matches: 7. CDR1 is SGHNT, CDR2 YYREEE, per germline (reference sequence). This CDR3 region has 16 residues. DNA of the CDR3: TGTGCCAGCAGCTGGGGGGGACTCGCCAGCACAGATACGCAGTATTTT. Protein sequence: CASSWGGLASTDTQYF.